Detailed here is one TCR beta chain. The sample originates from a study of blood T cell repertoires in COVID-19. Profiling relied on immunoSEQ multiplex PCR, and the TCRdb table lists in-frame clones only, not all of them. The sample lists 190,000 or so clones, 78% occurring once. Germline loops: CDR1 MGHRA, CDR2 YSYEKL. The CDR3 sequence is 14 residues long. V was clipped by 0 bases and J by 6 bases; unmatched bases: 3. The clonotype was recovered from a woman older than 75 with active or convalescent COVID-19. V usage is TRBV4-1 and J usage is TRBJ2-3; TRBD2 aligns across 7 bases. The specimen was peripheral blood. CDR3 residues: CASSQDGGGDTQYF. CDR3 nucleotide sequence: TGCGCCAGCAGCCAAGATGGGGGAGGGGATACGCAGTATTTT.